This entry is about one T cell receptor beta chain. Its antigen remains unknown. The data stem from a study of OX40 agonist ivuxolimab in advanced cancers. Study observations and caveats: No determination was made of the antigen specificity of the expanded peripheral T cells.

There are 15 residues in the CDR3. J lost 9 bases, V lost 4 bases, and 9 bases had no gene match. CDR1 is SGHTA, CDR2 FQGNSA, per germline. Libraries were prepared by immunoSEQ multiplex PCR; TCRdb keeps only in-frame clonotypes and omits some of them. The table shows nearly 70,000 clones, with roughly four fifths occurring only once. The TCR sequence derives from an adult with an advanced solid tumor such as melanoma, head and neck, liver or kidney cancer. This material consisted of CD4+ or CD8+ T cells sorted from blood, taken in a trial of the OX40 agonist ivuxolimab. The chain joins TRBV7-2 to TRBJ1-6; the match to TRBD1 covers 7 bases. The CDR3 DNA reads as TGTGCCAGCAGCTCAAAGACAGGGTCGCTTTCACCCCTCCACTTT. It translates to CASSSKTGSLSPLHF.